A single T cell receptor (beta chain) is shown here with its context. The target of this receptor is not known. Base qualities were left out, and no much larger clone turns up one base away. The cohort was made up of roughly 670 healthy bone marrow donors. At the time of sampling, all cohort members were nominally healthy, though unrecorded immune exposures were likely present. The donor was CMV seropositive and was included in the group of 250 to 300 seropositive cohort members. Each donor provided a peripheral blood sample, and peripheral blood mononuclear cells were used for TCR beta sequencing. Genomic DNA was extracted from the blood cell samples with the Qiagen DNeasy Blood Extraction Kit. The germline V gene yields SGHRS for CDR1 and YFSETQ for CDR2. Relative to germline, V is 0 bases shorter and J is 4 bases shorter, with 8 bases between their ends. The CDR3 holds 14 amino acids from the cysteine to the phenylalanine. The CDR3 DNA has 42 bases and is translated from base 1.

The data derive from a study of cytomegalovirus exposure and HLA in healthy donors (dated by TCRdb to about 2017). The study in broad terms: An earlier analysis of some 620 of the donors reported about 260 Gb of sequence data and around 120 million unique TCR beta sequences obtained from 150 million to 200 million T cells. A separate validation cohort of about 110 different subjects was used in addition to the roughly 620-subject first cohort. An early release covering approximately 600 HLA-typed donors comprised approximately 290 gigabases of sequencing data and around 85 million unique TCR sequences. Every repertoire in the discovery cohort had been generated on one and the same sequencing platform. On average, approximately 250,000 unique TCR beta nucleotide sequences were sequenced per donor among 350 to 400 genotyped donors of the cohort, with roughly 18% of those sequences being non-productive. A few DR-DQ haplotypes were treated as single units for association and clustering because of strong linkage in the cohort. The later analysis used no new phenotypic data to find candidate immune exposures, relying instead on TCR beta sequences and their occurrence across donors. In an earlier analysis of roughly 580 of the donors, high-throughput TCR beta sequencing was used to judge whether each TCR beta V gene segment behaved as functional or pseudogenic. The study combined high-throughput TCR immunosequencing, statistical association of individual TCRs with disease status, and machine learning to predict cytomegalovirus infection status. The study was designed to test whether signatures of past pathogen exposure could be identified by cataloging public T cell receptors. Typing coverage differed by locus: A, B, C, DRB1 and DQB1 were typed in roughly 620-640 donors, DQA1 in about 550, DPA1 in 600 to 610, and DPB1 in 472. In a later analysis, previously published TCR beta repertoires from hundreds of donors were re-analyzed and high-resolution HLA genotyping was added so that TCR occurrence patterns could be studied. The genetic ancestry cluster associated with self-reported Caucasian donors included about 84% of the roughly 390 genotyped donors. Genome-wide SNP genotypes for about 55% of the 666 donors were used in a later genetic analysis, which treated that subset as a discovery cohort. Both class I and class II loci were covered by HLA typing, at four-digit resolution. Donor age, sex, ethnicity and CMV serostatus were compiled together with the repertoire data. The study used immunosequencing to profile the T cell repertoires of several hundred subjects and linked those repertoires to cytomegalovirus serostatus.

The library was made by the immunoSEQ multiplex PCR assay. The multiplex PCR relied on a mix of 60 forward primers for TCR Vbeta segments and 13 reverse primers for TCR Jbeta segments. A multiplex PCR assay on genomic DNA amplified the CDR3 region of rearranged TCR beta genes. The amplified TCR beta libraries were sequenced on the Illumina HiSeq System as 87-base-pair reads. The authors processed their data as follows. In a later analysis, around 80 million unique TCR beta chains were counted across the approximately 640 repertoires, and roughly 10 million of these chains were shared by at least two donors. To remove PCR and sequencing errors, raw reads were error-corrected and collapsed into unique sequences using a nearest-neighbor algorithm that merged closely related sequences. To assign V, D and J gene segments, CDR3 sequences were aligned to IMGT reference sequences. For a sequence to be retained, a match of at least six nucleotides to both a V gene segment and a J gene segment was required. A rearrangement was called productive if the CDR3 had no stop codons and remained in frame with V and J, and every other rearrangement was called non-productive. Following IMGT convention, CDR3 was defined as the stretch from the second conserved V-encoded cysteine up to the conserved J-encoded phenylalanine. The earlier analysis of approximately 500 of the donors excluded sequences that lacked an unambiguous match to a single V gene segment. An earlier analysis of 500 to 600 of the donors classified V segments as functional when productive rearrangements were above 56.7% and as segregating when the standard deviation between donors was above 5%. A statistical classification framework was built to diagnose cytomegalovirus status from the catalog of TCR beta chain sequences. A later analysis assigned V and J genes by comparing TCR nucleotide sequences with IMGT/GENE-DB human TR gene sequences. A later analysis assigned CDR3 sequences and most-parsimonious VDJ recombination scenarios with the TCRdist pipeline. In a later analysis, every TCR beta chain was defined by the combination of its CDR3 amino acid sequence and its V-gene family, and reads without a unique V-gene family were dropped. As a way to deal with suspected cross-contamination and a sequencing artifact, a later analysis dropped approximately 570 nucleotide sequences that were highly shared and had low generation probability. For each public chain, a later analysis derived a clonal expansion index from normalized ranks of inferred template counts within each repertoire. In a later analysis, generation probabilities were computed with a VDJ recombination model fitted to out-of-frame rearrangements, and the resulting probabilities were checked against IGoR. In a later analysis, TCR-TCR, TCR-HLA and TCR-CMV co-occurrence was scored with hypergeometric tests, and a repertoire-size bias correction was applied to TCR pairs. A later analysis estimated false discovery rates by permuting HLA or CMV assignments 20 times. In a later analysis, co-occurring TCRs were grouped using DBSCAN, and TCRdist sequence similarity was added for clustering within HLA-allele-positive subsets. Repertoires with fewer than 30,000 or more than 120,000 public chains, plus five repertoires with anomalous nucleotide sharing, were excluded from co-occurrence clustering. TCRdb's version of the immuneACCESS table is confined to in-frame rearrangements and falls short of the full clone set. An unresolved V gene accounts for under half of the shortfall where checked; the remainder is of unknown origin. The V and J calls and clone size come from that table; D and trimming were worked out from the DNA. For this sample there are about 160,000 clones; roughly 80% appear just once. Around 7.7% of the sample rests with the top ten.

Overall study outcomes, separate from this receptor: In a later analysis, TCR association rates were found to vary across HLA loci, with the most associated TCRs seen for DRB1 alleles and the fewest for HLA-C alleles. Roughly uniform sequencing depth across donors was assumed in presence/absence analyses, although this assumption may not hold. In a later analysis, several top co-occurrence clusters were reported to appear linked to parvovirus B19, influenza, CMV and Epstein-Barr virus. Because HLA typing was unavailable for some donors at each locus, only the typed subset was used in association tests. According to the authors, the approach could potentially be generalized to other disease states and immunological phenotypes. The classifier was reported to diagnose cytomegalovirus status with high specificity and sensitivity in both the original and validation cohorts. Immune exposure information for the cohort was limited to CMV serostatus. In an earlier analysis of some 550 of the donors, most TCR beta V segments were observed in productive rearrangements about 87% or about 30% of the time, broadly matching IMGT annotations. The 87-base-pair reads could not distinguish some IMGT-functional V segments, including TRBV6-2 and TRBV6-3, so those segments were excluded. Most CMV-associated TCR beta chains appeared to be HLA-restricted in a later analysis, and the HLA associations seemed to be driven largely by CMV exposure. While some public TCRs were present in many individuals, most TCR sequences turned up only very rarely across donors. A group of highly shared sequence variants was considered likely to be a technical artifact of the sequencing pipeline. Linkage disequilibrium might explain the correlated functional status among segregating V segments, but an unknown experimental factor could not be excluded. A later analysis found that HLA-associated TCR beta chains were more clonally expanded and had lower generation probabilities than equally common non-associated chains. The earlier analysis of approximately 590 of the donors excluded some 15 rarely observed V segments, including chromosome 9 orphons, because counts were too low. Assigning TCR associations to individual alleles was difficult when HLA alleles, especially DR and DQ, strongly co-occurred. A later genetic analysis associated a missense DCLRE1C variant with V-gene and J-gene trimming of TCR beta chains, and an independent cohort replicated the association. A further reported finding was that TCR beta sequences accurately predicted the HLA-A and HLA-B alleles for most subjects in the first cohort. In the study, roughly 160 TCR beta chains were listed as associated with cytomegalovirus. Compared with the approximately 670-donor mean, donors in an Asian-associated ancestry cluster had fewer N-insertions in productive TCRs, according to a later genetic analysis. Three of the identified cytomegalovirus-associated TCR beta chains were confirmed in vitro to be specific for cytomegalovirus antigens. Only TCR beta chains were sequenced in this cohort, and the absence of alpha or paired-chain data limited detectable features. In a later analysis, 16,951 TCR beta sequences were associated with specific HLA alleles at a false discovery rate of 0.05.

The receptor's source is a woman aged 25 to 39 in good health and CMV-seropositive. The rearrangement joined TRBV5-1 to TRBJ2-1; TRBD1 is a weak D gene call, 6 bases matching. The specimen was PBMCs. Here is the DNA: TGCGCCAGCAGCTTGGGACAGGATTACAATGAGCAGTTCTTC. This gives the protein CASSLGQDYNEQFF.